The 21 T cell receptor beta chains reported below all come from one sample, sequenced in a study of T cell responses to AZD1222 COVID-19 vaccine. Method: immunoSEQ multiplex PCR; TCRdb's copy keeps in-frame clones and lacks some. The sample includes about 120,000 clones, approximately 90% of them seen just once. Sequencing used peripheral blood, obtained on day 0 of AZD1222 vaccination. All receptors derive from an adult in good health.

This clone showed up just once. The chain uses TRBV28 and TRBJ1-4; D may be TRBD1 (6 bases). V was clipped by 4 bases and J by 6 bases, with 9 bases between them. Germline lookup yields CDR1 MDHEN and CDR2 SYDVKM. The CDR3 is made up of 13 amino acids. This chain's CDR3 is CASSSGQHEKLFF. The CDR3 DNA reads as TGTGCCAGCAGTTCAGGACAGCATGAAAAACTGTTTTTT.

J is TRBJ1-2 and V is TRBV19; 9 positions agree with TRBD1. Germline CDR1 is LNHDA and CDR2 is SQIVND (reference sequence). The ends lost 4 bases at V and 2 bases at J; junction bases unmatched: 5. The CDR3 runs to 15 residues. The CDR3 loop is CASSTWTGENYGYTF. DNA of the CDR3: TGTGCCAGTAGTACTTGGACAGGGGAGAACTATGGCTACACCTTC.

The V call is TRBV7-8, the J call TRBJ2-3; D is perhaps TRBD1 or TRBD2 (5 bases each). The CDR3 totals 14 residues. Between the trimmed V and J ends, which lost 1 base and 6 bases, there was a span of 11 bases. CDR1 SGHVS and CDR2 FQNEAQ come from the germline V gene. For the CDR3, the DNA is TGTGCCAGCAGCTTAGGGTGGGACGGGGATACGCAGTATTTT. It specifies CASSLGWDGDTQYF.

V is TRBV7-2 and J is TRBJ2-1; D unclear. The V end lost 1 base, the J end lost 0 bases, and 10 bases lay between the germline ends. Germline loops: CDR1 SGHTA, CDR2 FQGNSA. The CDR3 length is 16 residues. CDR3 DNA sequence: TGTGCCAGCAGCTTAGGCCCAGAACCCTCCTACAATGAGCAGTTCTTC. This translates into CASSLGPEPSYNEQFF.

This rearrangement joins TRBV5-5 to TRBJ1-1; TRBD1 might be the D (5 bases). The V gene's germline CDR1 is SGHKS and CDR2 YYEKEE (reference sequence). V gave up 0 bases and J gave up 4 bases, with 10 bases separating them. The CDR3 consists of 14 residues. The CDR3 DNA is TGTGCCAGCAGCTTGGCCGGGGGGAGCACTGAAGCTTTCTTT. Its protein is CASSLAGGSTEAFF.

The chain is built from TRBV7-2 and TRBJ1-2; 10 nucleotides match TRBD1. Germline CDR1 is SGHTA and CDR2 is FQGNSA. The CDR3 length is 16 residues. V shed 3 bases, J shed 2 bases, and the junction held 6 bases outside the gene matches. DNA of the CDR3: TGTGCCAGCAGCTTTTACGGGACAGGGGACAACTATGGCTACACCTTC. Its translation is CASSFYGTGDNYGYTF.

With regard to this clone: Other nucleotide sequences from this sample produce the same CDR3. The chain employs TRBV2 and TRBJ1-2, with D perhaps TRBD1 (6 bases). V was cut by 2 bases and J by 3 bases, with 19 bases left in between. CDR1 and CDR2 (germline): SNHLY, FYNNEI. This CDR3 has 17 residues. CDR3 sequence reads: CASSEPPRQGRYYGYTF. Here the CDR3 DNA reads TGTGCCAGCAGTGAACCCCCCCGGCAGGGGAGGTACTATGGCTACACCTTC.

The rearrangement uses TRBV6-4 and TRBJ2-5, with D possibly being TRBD1 or TRBD2 (7 bases each). V lost 5 bases, J lost 5 bases, and 12 bases lay in between. CDR1 MRHNA and CDR2 SNTAGT come from the germline V gene. CDR3 size: 13 residues. CDR3 region: CASSRQGGETQYF. The DNA for the CDR3 is TGTGCCAGCAGTCGACAGGGAGGGGAGACCCAGTACTTC.

This chain links TRBV18 with TRBJ2-1; 7 positions agree with TRBD2. The CDR3 loop spans 14 amino acids. Germline V lookup: CDR1 KGHSH, CDR2 LQKENI. V lost 4 bases, J lost 6 bases, and 6 bases stayed unmatched. CDR3 sequence (DNA): TGTGCCAGCTCACAGACTAGCTCTAGCAATGAGCAGTTCTTC. Its protein product is CASSQTSSSNEQFF.

The genes are TRBV6-2 or TRBV6-3 and TRBJ2-1; tentatively, D is TRBD1 (6 bases). Germline CDR1 MNHEY, CDR2 SVGEGT. V dropped 2 bases and J dropped 8 bases, with 16 bases sitting between them. The CDR3 has 15 residues. The CDR3 loop reads CASSYGRGSRDEQFF. The CDR3 nucleotides are TGTGCCAGCAGTTACGGCAGGGGTTCGAGGGATGAGCAGTTCTTC.

The genes are TRBV7-2 and TRBJ2-1; 7 nucleotides line up with TRBD1. Germline V gene sequence: CDR1 SGHTA, CDR2 FQGNSA. The CDR3 has 14 residues. V shed 5 bases and J 7 bases; nucleotides not matched to a gene: 8. The CDR3 loop is CASSPDPTGNEQFF. DNA of the CDR3: TGTGCCAGCAGCCCCGACCCGACAGGGAATGAGCAGTTCTTC.

The rearrangement uses TRBV21-1 and TRBJ2-7. TRBV21-1 is recorded as a pseudogene. The CDR3 consists of 13 residues. This CDR3 is CASSKSHLYEQYF. Written as DNA, the CDR3 is TGTGCCAGCAGCAAGTCCCACCTCTACGAGCAGTACTTC.

In this sample, this clone turned up a few times. The chain has TRBV4-1 and TRBJ1-1; TRBD1 is a possible D gene (6 bases). V lost 3 bases and J lost 2, with 13 bases in between. Germline V CDR1 and CDR2: MGHRA, YSYEKL. The CDR3 is 15 amino acids. CDR3 sequence: CASSQGQGTNTEAFF. The CDR3 bases are TGCGCCAGCAGCCAGGGTCAGGGGACCAACACTGAAGCTTTCTTT.

The V call is TRBV7-2, the J call TRBJ2-1; the D gene is possibly TRBD2 (6 bases). CDR3 length: 12 residues. V lost 5 bases, J lost 15 bases, and 17 bases lay in between. CDR1 SGHTA and CDR2 FQGNSA come from the germline V gene. In DNA form, the CDR3 reads TGTGCCAGCAGCGCCACACTAGCTGGGTTGTTCTTC. It translates to CASSATLAGLFF.

V usage is TRBV6-5 and J usage is TRBJ1-2; 7 bases align to TRBD1. The V and J ends lost 10 bases and 1 base, in that order; junction bases with no gene match: 9. The CDR3 is 14 amino acids. Looked up from germline, CDR1 is MNHEY and CDR2 is SVGAGI. The CDR3 sequence: CATQRGRDNYGYTF. Here the CDR3 DNA reads TGTGCCACCCAAAGGGGGCGGGATAACTATGGCTACACCTTC.

The V gene is TRBV28, the J gene TRBJ1-1; D uncertain. This CDR3 comprises 12 residues. V was pared by 7 bases and J by 8 bases, with 14 bases between. Germline CDR1 and CDR2: MDHEN and SYDVKM. The CDR3 coding sequence is TGTGCCAGCAATCCCGGTGGGGTCGAAGCTTTCTTT. Encoded protein: CASNPGGVEAFF. The entire variable domain, with the rest obtained from reference TRBV28 and TRBJ1-1, is as follows: DVKVTQSSRYLVKRTGEKVFLECVQDMDHENMFWYRQDPGLGLRLIYFSYDVKMKEKGDIPEGYSVSREKKERFSLILESASTNQTSMYLCASNPGGVEAFFGQGTRLTVV.

Here the CDR3 DNA reads TGCGCCAGCAGCCTGGGACAGCAGAACACCGGGGAGCTGTTTTTT. It codes for CASSLGQQNTGELFF. The chain combines TRBV4-1 with TRBJ2-2; TRBD1 aligns across 7 bases. The length of the CDR3 is 15 residues. The junction had 3 bases not matched to a gene; V was cut back by 4 bases and J by 1 base. CDR1 and CDR2 (germline): MGHRA, YSYEKL.

The chain joins TRBV9 to TRBJ2-4, with D tentatively TRBD1 or TRBD2 (5 bases each). The CDR3 loop spans 15 amino acids. The ends were cut back, 0 bases at V and 2 bases at J, with 9 bases in the middle. Germline V CDR1 and CDR2: SGDLS, YYNGEE. As DNA, the CDR3 is TGTGCCAGCAGCGTAGGAGGGGACCCCAAAAACATTCAGTACTTC. Its translation: CASSVGGDPKNIQYF.

The chain carries TRBV9 and TRBJ2-1; 7 bases map to TRBD1. With 3 bases clipped from V and 0 bases from J, the junction kept 3 bases outside the gene matches. This CDR3 region has 15 residues. The germline V gene encodes CDR1 SGDLS and CDR2 YYNGEE. CDR3 in amino acids: CASSDTGDSYNEQFF. The CDR3 bases are TGTGCCAGCAGCGACACAGGGGACTCCTACAATGAGCAGTTCTTC.

The chain couples TRBV5-1 to TRBJ1-1; TRBD1 aligns across 8 bases. The CDR3 totals 15 residues. CDR1 is SGHRS and CDR2 is YFSETQ in the germline V gene. V lost 4 bases, J lost 5 bases, and 10 bases stayed unmatched. CDR3: CASSKEPGGSTEAFF. The CDR3 region has the DNA TGCGCCAGCAGCAAGGAGCCAGGGGGCTCAACTGAAGCTTTCTTT.

The V gene is TRBV14, the J gene TRBJ1-1; D not resolved. Germline-derived CDR1 and CDR2 are SGHDN and FVKESK. Trimming stripped 4 bases from V and 1 base from J, with 10 bases between. The CDR3 loop spans 14 amino acids. The CDR3, as DNA: TGTGCCAGCAGCCTTCTCGGGCCGAACACTGAAGCTTTCTTT. The encoded protein is CASSLLGPNTEAFF. Complete variable domain (other parts from reference TRBV14 and TRBJ1-1): EAGVTQFPSHSVIEKGQTVTLRCDPISGHDNLYWYRRVMGKEIKFLLHFVKESKQDESGMPNNRFLAERTGGTYSTLKVQPAELEDSGVYFCASSLLGPNTEAFFGQGTRLTVV.